This T cell receptor (beta chain) derives from a study of Ad26.COV2.S vaccination and SARS-CoV-2 variants. Study background: Donor got 5x10^10 or 1x10^11 viral particles of Ad26.COV2.S. General study findings and limits: Placebo recipients had lower spike-specific TCR breadth than vaccine recipients.

Treatment: over 15 received Ad26.COV2.S at low or high dose, single or two shots; about 5 received placebo; per-sample allocation not given. Samples analyzed were those drawn on day 63 after the first vaccine or placebo injection. Using immunoSEQ multiplex PCR, the repertoire was profiled, and TCRdb retains in-frame clones only, with some absent. Of about 400,000 clones in the sample, 88% were seen once. Regarding this clone: The antigen remains undetermined.

The TCR sequence derives from a person between 18 and 60 years old who received the Ad26.COV2.S COVID-19 vaccine or a placebo. Here the sequenced sample was peripheral blood, taken in a trial of Ad26.COV2.S vaccine versus placebo.

This chain's CDR3 is CASSQTSGGADTQYF. The CDR3 region has the DNA TGTGCCAGCAGCCAGACTAGCGGGGGGGCAGATACGCAGTATTTT. V is TRBV6-2 or TRBV6-3 and J is TRBJ2-3; 14 bases fit TRBD2. CDR1 and CDR2 (germline): MNHEY, SVGEGT. The J segment lost 4 bases and the V segment lost 6 bases, leaving 3 bases of the junction unmatched. The CDR3 runs to 15 residues.